One sample yielded the 14 T cell receptor beta chains listed below, sequenced in a study of persistence of HIV-infected CD4 T cells. These receptors' targets are unknown. This nonspecific control used anti-CD3/anti-CD28 bead stimulation of CD4+ T cells. Sorting of responding CD4+ T cells relied on upregulated CD40 ligand together with CD69. The libraries were made with immunoSEQ version 4 in survey mode. Clones were read by immunoSEQ multiplex PCR, and TCRdb kept only the in-frame ones, dropping some. This sample has 35,000 to 55,000 clones, with more than 70% found just once. The sequenced sample was CD4+ T cells sorted from PBMCs after approximately 19-hour stimulation, obtained from a patient who received antiretroviral therapy. The receptors stem from an adult man with HIV who was CMV-seropositive.

The chain combines TRBV25-1 with TRBJ2-1, with 9 bases lining up with TRBD1. The CDR3 has 16 residues. Germline loops: CDR1 MGHDK, CDR2 SYGVNS. J was trimmed by 12 bases and V by 5 bases; bases with no gene match: 17. The DNA for the CDR3 is TGTGCCAGCAGTCCCCGACAGGGGGGATTCTTACAAGGGCAGTTCTTC. Amino acid sequence: CASSPRQGGFLQGQFF.

V is TRBV2 and J is TRBJ2-3; 11 bases agree with TRBD1. J lost 4 bases, V lost 6 bases, and 3 bases had no gene match. The CDR3 length is 14 residues. CDR1 is SNHLY and CDR2 is FYNNEI in the germline V gene. CDR3 protein: CASSGQGAPDTQYF. Here the CDR3 DNA reads TGTGCCAGCAGCGGACAGGGGGCCCCAGATACGCAGTATTTT.

J is TRBJ1-3 and V is TRBV4-1; 9 nucleotides align to TRBD1. The germline CDR1 and CDR2 sequences are MGHRA and YSYEKL. This CDR3 spans 16 amino acids. Losses at the gene ends were 4 bases for V and 2 bases for J; bases not matched to a gene: 6. The CDR3 DNA follows: TGCGCCAGCAGCCCCCCCCGGGACAGGGCTGGAAACACCATATATTTT. Amino acids: CASSPPRDRAGNTIYF.

The chain has TRBV19 and TRBJ1-5; TRBD1 matches 7 bases. CDR1 is LNHDA, CDR2 SQIVND, per germline (reference sequence). The ends lost 3 bases at V and 9 bases at J; junction bases unmatched: 8. This CDR3 is built from 14 residues. CDR3 nucleotides: TGTGCCAGTAGTATCCGAGGGGGCGCGGGGCCCCAGCATTTT. Translating gives CASSIRGGAGPQHF.

The chain employs TRBV19 and TRBJ2-7, with 8 bases aligning to TRBD1. The J segment lost 0 bases and the V segment lost 1 base, leaving 2 bases of the junction unmatched. The CDR3 has 15 residues. Germline V gene lookup returns CDR1 LNHDA and CDR2 SQIVND (reference sequence). CDR3 nucleotide sequence: TGTGCCAGTAGTATAGGGGACAGGCACTCCTACGAGCAGTACTTC. Translating gives CASSIGDRHSYEQYF.

The chain uses TRBV9 and TRBJ1-5; the D gene is possibly TRBD1 (6 bases). The V gene lost 3 bases and the J gene lost 2 bases, with 9 bases spanning the gap. This CDR3 spans 14 amino acids. CDR1 and CDR2 (germline): SGDLS, YYNGEE. CDR3 sequence: CASSERGGNQPQHF. The CDR3 coding sequence is TGTGCCAGCAGCGAGAGGGGGGGCAATCAGCCCCAGCATTTT. Complete variable domain (other parts from reference TRBV9 and TRBJ1-5): DSGVTQTPKHLITATGQRVTLRCSPRSGDLSVYWYQQSLDQGLQFLIQYYNGEERAKGNILERFSAQQFPDLHSELNLSSLELGDSALYFCASSERGGNQPQHFGDGTRLSIL.

The chain couples TRBV10-3 to TRBJ1-3, with D maybe TRBD1 (6 bases). The CDR3 is 15 residues long. V gave up 6 bases and J gave up 3 bases, with 15 bases separating them. CDR1 and CDR2 from the germline V gene are ENHRY and SYGVKD. CDR3 coding DNA: TGTGCCATCAGGACGACAGGCTCTGGTGGAAACACCATATATTTT. Protein: CAIRTTGSGGNTIYF.

The rearrangement uses TRBV21-1 and TRBJ1-1; the D call TRBD1 from the table was never checked on the DNA. TRBV21-1 is assigned pseudogene status. This CDR3 has 15 amino acids. CDR3 coding DNA: TGTGCCAGCAGCAAAGTACAGGGGTTGTACACTGAAGCTTTCTTT. Protein: CASSKVQGLYTEAFF.

This clone was picked up one time. The chain carries TRBV5-1 and TRBJ2-3; D not certain. This CDR3 contains 15 residues. The V gene lost 0 bases and the J gene lost 4 bases, with 12 bases spanning the gap. Germline-derived CDR1 and CDR2 are SGHRS and YFSETQ. This chain's CDR3 is CASSLAGSAPDTQYF. The CDR3 coding sequence is TGCGCCAGCAGCTTGGCCGGCTCAGCCCCAGATACGCAGTATTTT.

This chain links TRBV28 with TRBJ2-3, with 7 bases matching TRBD1. Germline V CDR1 and CDR2: MDHEN, SYDVKM. V was clipped by 6 bases and J by 1 base; unmatched bases: 10. The CDR3 covers 16 residues. CDR3 loop: CASSPSTGAGTDTQYF. CDR3 sequence (DNA): TGTGCCAGCAGCCCATCAACAGGGGCGGGCACAGATACGCAGTATTTT.

V gene TRBV9 combines with J gene TRBJ2-2; D is perhaps TRBD1 or TRBD2 (6 bases each). The length of the CDR3 is 16 residues. V lost 0 bases, J lost 2 bases, and 11 bases lay in between. Germline V gene lookup returns CDR1 SGDLS and CDR2 YYNGEE. CDR3 protein: CASSVGGAANTGELFF. The CDR3, as DNA: TGTGCCAGCAGCGTAGGGGGGGCCGCTAACACCGGGGAGCTGTTTTTT.

This clone has a single count. The V and J genes are TRBV28 and TRBJ2-1; 11 nucleotides align to TRBD2. Germline loops: CDR1 MDHEN, CDR2 SYDVKM. V dropped 1 base and J dropped 4; count of bases not matched to a gene: 3. The CDR3 contains 16 residues. This CDR3 is CASSLLAGGQYNEQFF. Here the CDR3 DNA reads TGTGCCAGCAGTTTATTAGCGGGGGGGCAGTACAATGAGCAGTTCTTC.

The chain is built from TRBV9 and TRBJ2-3; a possible D gene is TRBD2 (5 bases). CDR3 length: 14 residues. The germline V gene has CDR1 SGDLS and CDR2 YYNGEE. V was shortened by 0 bases and J by 0 bases, with 5 bases between the two germline ends. The CDR3 loop is CASSVGTSTDTQYF. As DNA, the CDR3 is TGTGCCAGCAGCGTAGGGACTAGCACAGATACGCAGTATTTT.

CDR3 sequence reads: CATSRKIGATDYGYTF. The CDR3 region has the DNA TGTGCCACCAGCAGAAAGATAGGGGCGACGGACTATGGCTACACCTTC. The rearrangement uses TRBV15 and TRBJ1-2, with a possible D match to TRBD1 (5 bases). The CDR3 extends over 16 amino acids. V was pared by 2 bases and J by 3 bases, with 16 bases between. Germline V gene sequence: CDR1 LNHNV, CDR2 YYDKDF (reference sequence).